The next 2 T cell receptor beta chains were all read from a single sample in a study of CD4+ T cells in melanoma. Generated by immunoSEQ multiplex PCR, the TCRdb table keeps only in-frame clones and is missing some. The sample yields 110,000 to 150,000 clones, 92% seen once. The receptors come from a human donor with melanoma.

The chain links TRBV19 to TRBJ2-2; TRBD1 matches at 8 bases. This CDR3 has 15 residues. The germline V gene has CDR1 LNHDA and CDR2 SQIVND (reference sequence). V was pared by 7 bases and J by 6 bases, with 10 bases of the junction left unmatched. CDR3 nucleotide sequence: TGTGCCAGTACCGAGGACAGGGCAGGGTCCGGGGAGCTGTTTTTT. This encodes CASTEDRAGSGELFF. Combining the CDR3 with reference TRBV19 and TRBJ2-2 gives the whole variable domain DGGITQSPKYLFRKEGQNVTLSCEQNLNHDAMYWYRQDPGQGLRLIYYSQIVNDFQKGDIAEGYSVSREKKESFPLTVTSAQKNPTAFYLCASTEDRAGSGELFFGEGSRLTVL.

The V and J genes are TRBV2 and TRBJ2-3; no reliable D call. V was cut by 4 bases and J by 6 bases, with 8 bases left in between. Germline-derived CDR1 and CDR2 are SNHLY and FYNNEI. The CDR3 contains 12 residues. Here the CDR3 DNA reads TGTGCCAGCAGTGCCTTTAGGGATACGCAGTATTTT. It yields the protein CASSAFRDTQYF.